Below are 24 T cell receptor beta chains sequenced from a single sample in a study of T cell responses to AZD1222 COVID-19 vaccine. Sequencing used immunoSEQ multiplex PCR; TCRdb keeps in-frame clones, though not all of them. The sample includes 90,000 to 150,000 clones, about 83% of them seen just once. This material consisted of peripheral blood, taken on day 0 of AZD1222 vaccination. The receptors stem from an adult in good health.

The chain carries TRBV28 and TRBJ2-1, with 9 bases identical to TRBD2. Germline CDR1 reads MDHEN; CDR2 reads SYDVKM. CDR3 length equals 15 residues. After removal of 5 bases from V and 13 bases from J, the junction contained 15 bases not matched to a gene. CDR3 bases: TGTGCCAGCAGTCCCCCCGGGACTAGCCGTTTAAAACAGTTCTTC. The encoded protein is CASSPPGTSRLKQFF.

V usage is TRBV27 and J usage is TRBJ2-7, with 7 bases fitting TRBD1. Germline V gene sequence: CDR1 MNHEY, CDR2 SMNVEV (reference sequence). V dropped 4 bases and J dropped 0; count of bases not matched to a gene: 6. The CDR3 loop spans 15 amino acids. In nucleotides, the CDR3 is TGTGCCAGCAGTTCGATCCGGGACAGCTCCTACGAGCAGTACTTC. Its translation is CASSSIRDSSYEQYF.

This clone was picked up one time. The chain has TRBV4-3 and TRBJ1-2; a possible D gene is TRBD1 (5 bases). The germline CDR1 and CDR2 sequences are LGHNA and YSLEER. V was pared by 3 bases and J by 7 bases, with 12 bases between. The CDR3 is 13 residues long. The CDR3 sequence is CASSHGGISGYTF. CDR3 bases: TGCGCCAGCAGCCACGGGGGAATTAGTGGCTACACCTTC.

The V and J genes are TRBV12-3 or TRBV12-4 and TRBJ2-5; no clear D. The CDR3 extends over 13 amino acids. The V gene lost 2 bases and the J gene lost 4 bases, with 8 bases spanning the gap. The CDR3 protein is CASSLSQLETQYF. The CDR3 nucleotides are TGTGCCAGCAGTTTATCCCAACTAGAGACCCAGTACTTC.

The CDR3 reads CATTPSRGFTGELFF. For the CDR3, the DNA is TGTGCCACTACCCCCTCCAGGGGTTTCACCGGGGAGCTGTTTTTT. The V gene is TRBV24-1, the J gene TRBJ2-2, with D tentatively TRBD1 (6 bases). Trimming left V 10 bases short and J 4 bases short, with 18 bases between. This CDR3 comprises 15 residues. Germline V gene data show CDR1 as KGHDR and CDR2 as SFDVKD.

The rearrangement links TRBV2 to TRBJ2-7; 10 bases align to TRBD2. The J segment lost 7 bases and the V segment lost 7 bases, leaving 13 bases of the junction unmatched. The CDR3 runs 15 residues. The germline V gene has CDR1 SNHLY and CDR2 FYNNEI. The CDR3 nucleotides are TGTGCCAGCACGCCTTTAGCGGGGGGCCTTGGGGAGCAGTACTTC. Translated: CASTPLAGGLGEQYF.

This chain connects TRBV10-3 to TRBJ1-6, with TRBD1 matching 7 bases. V trimming: 10 bases; J trimming: 2 bases; junction bases outside the gene matches: 2. The germline CDR1 and CDR2 sequences are ENHRY and SYGVKD. The CDR3 has 13 amino acids. In DNA, the CDR3 is TGTGCCAGTGGGACAGCCTATAATTCACCCCTCCACTTT. This sequence encodes CASGTAYNSPLHF.

V usage is TRBV28 and J usage is TRBJ2-7, with unresolved D. The CDR3 has 15 residues. Trimming shortened V by 2 bases and J by 1 base, and 12 bases separated the two germline ends. Germline CDR1 MDHEN, CDR2 SYDVKM. In DNA form, the CDR3 reads TGTGCCAGCAGTTTAACTGGCGGACGGTCCTACGAGCAGTACTTC. Amino acids: CASSLTGGRSYEQYF.

This chain links TRBV28 with TRBJ1-4; the D is unclear. The germline V and J ends were trimmed by 7 bases and 4 bases, with 7 bases remaining between them. CDR1 is MDHEN, CDR2 SYDVKM, per germline. This CDR3 is built from 12 residues. The CDR3 sequence: CASIGSNEKLFF. The CDR3 bases are TGTGCCAGCATTGGGAGTAATGAAAAACTGTTTTTT.

J is TRBJ2-3 and V is TRBV7-3, with D possibly matching TRBD2 (6 bases). Germline CDR1 reads SGHTA; CDR2 reads FQGTGA. Trimming left V 0 bases short and J 0 bases short, with 16 bases between. CDR3 size: 18 residues. CDR3 sequence reads: CASSLTGSSRPSTDTQYF. CDR3 nucleotides: TGTGCCAGCAGCTTAACCGGGAGTTCCAGACCTAGCACAGATACGCAGTATTTT.

The genes are TRBV7-2 and TRBJ2-1; a weak D match, TRBD2 (5 bases). In germline, CDR1 is SGHTA, CDR2 FQGNSA. The length of the CDR3 is 14 residues. V was trimmed by 1 base and J by 7 bases, leaving 11 bases between them. The CDR3 coding sequence is TGTGCCAGCAGCTTAGAGAGGGTGGTGAATGAGCAGTTCTTC. The encoded protein is CASSLERVVNEQFF.

The chain couples TRBV5-1 to TRBJ2-1; D perhaps matches TRBD2 (6 bases). V was shortened by 3 bases and J by 1 base, with 11 bases between the two germline ends. Germline V gene sequence: CDR1 SGHRS, CDR2 YFSETQ. CDR3 length: 15 amino acids. The CDR3 reads CASSSGTPSYNEQFF. For the CDR3, the DNA is TGCGCCAGCAGCTCCGGGACTCCGTCCTACAATGAGCAGTTCTTC.

J is TRBJ2-7 and V is TRBV6-5; the D is unclear. Trimming shortened V by 2 bases and J by 2 bases, and 13 bases separated the two germline ends. The CDR3 runs to 15 residues. Germline CDR1 is MNHEY and CDR2 is SVGAGI. CDR3 sequence: CASSYTSGPAYEQYF. CDR3 DNA sequence: TGTGCCAGCAGTTACACATCCGGACCTGCCTACGAGCAGTACTTC.

The chain uses TRBV12-5 and TRBJ2-1; no firm D call. Deletions cut 1 base from V and 10 bases from J, with 5 bases between. The CDR3 runs 11 residues. Germline V gene sequence: CDR1 LGHNT, CDR2 FRNRAP. CDR3 loop: CASGLDQEQFF. The CDR3 DNA reads as TGTGCTAGTGGTTTGGACCAAGAGCAGTTCTTC.

In this sample, this clone turned up once. The chain links TRBV5-4 to TRBJ2-7; 13 bases line up with TRBD2. The CDR3 is made up of 16 amino acids. Germline lookup yields CDR1 SGHNT and CDR2 YYREEE (reference sequence). Trimming removed 4 bases from V and 4 bases from J; junction bases left unmatched: 8. This chain's CDR3 is CASSGGLAGDGYEQYF. The CDR3 region has the DNA TGTGCCAGCAGCGGCGGACTAGCGGGAGACGGTTACGAGCAGTACTTC.

The chain couples TRBV11-1 to TRBJ2-7, with 10 bases fitting TRBD1. V trimming: 2 bases; J trimming: 7 bases; junction bases outside the gene matches: 8. The length of the CDR3 is 15 residues. The germline V gene has CDR1 SGHAT and CDR2 FQDESV (reference sequence). CDR3 region: CASSLTTTGGREQYF. DNA for the CDR3: TGTGCCAGCAGCTTAACAACGACAGGGGGCAGGGAGCAGTACTTC. Variable domain in full (rest from reference TRBV11-1 and TRBJ2-7): EAEVAQSPRYKITEKSQAVAFWCDPISGHATLYWYRQILGQGPELLVQFQDESVVDDSQLPKDRFSAERLKGVDSTLKIQPAELGDSAMYLCASSLTTTGGREQYFGPGTRLTVT.

This clone was observed once. J is TRBJ2-3 and V is TRBV3-1 (or the pseudogene TRBV3-2); no clear D gene. Germline V gene sequence: CDR1 LGHDT, CDR2 YNNKEL (reference sequence). The CDR3 is 14 residues long. Deletions cut 2 bases from V and 4 bases from J, with 10 bases between. This CDR3 is CASSQLGRADTQYF. The CDR3 coding sequence is TGTGCCAGCAGCCAATTAGGCCGTGCAGATACGCAGTATTTT.

The CDR3 here is CASSPMGGGPDTQYF. The CDR3 DNA reads TGCGCCAGCAGCCCAATGGGGGGAGGGCCGGATACGCAGTATTTT. The chain joins TRBV5-1 to TRBJ2-3; 7 positions match TRBD2. Per the germline V gene, CDR1 is SGHRS and CDR2 is YFSETQ. Germline trimming cut 4 bases from V and 6 bases from J; bases unmatched to any gene: 11. This CDR3 has 15 amino acids.

This clone came up a few times. This chain connects TRBV7-2 to TRBJ1-2; 7 positions match TRBD1. The CDR3 runs 15 residues. V gave up 4 bases and J gave up 4 bases; unmatched junction bases: 9. CDR1 is SGHTA and CDR2 is FQGNSA in the germline V gene. CDR3 sequence: CASSSTTGSLYGYTF. CDR3 sequence (DNA): TGTGCCAGCAGCTCCACGACAGGGTCCCTCTATGGCTACACCTTC.

Here the CDR3 reads CASSPGQSNSPLHF. The CDR3 DNA sequence: TGTGCCAGCAGCCCGGGACAGAGTAATTCACCCCTCCACTTT. The V call is TRBV6-5, the J call TRBJ1-6; TRBD1 aligns across 7 bases. The germline CDR1 and CDR2 sequences are MNHEY and SVGAGI. The CDR3 runs to 14 residues. V dropped 6 bases and J dropped 6; count of bases not matched to a gene: 5.

This chain links TRBV30 with TRBJ2-7; maybe TRBD2 (6 bases). Germline CDR1 GTSNPN, CDR2 SVGIG (reference sequence). The CDR3 totals 16 residues. The V gene lost 0 bases and the J gene lost 3 bases, with 18 bases spanning the gap. Here the CDR3 DNA reads TGTGCCTGGAGTGTAGGAGGGACCCCCGGCGGCTACGAGCAGTACTTC. Residues: CAWSVGGTPGGYEQYF.

The V and J genes are TRBV7-9 and TRBJ1-1; TRBD1 agrees at 7 bases. This CDR3 comprises 14 residues. Germline V lookup: CDR1 SEHNR, CDR2 FQNEAQ (reference sequence). The V and J ends lost 5 bases and 0 bases, in that order; junction bases with no gene match: 3. CDR3 nucleotide sequence: TGTGCCAGCAGCCCCGACAGGGTGAACACTGAAGCTTTCTTT. It specifies CASSPDRVNTEAFF.

This clone was picked up a small number of times. The CDR3 loop reads CASSSWDRGLVGSGANVLTF. CDR3 DNA: TGTGCCAGCAGTAGTTGGGACAGGGGGCTGGTGGGCTCTGGGGCCAACGTCCTGACTTTC. This chain uses TRBV2 with TRBJ2-6, with 12 bases lining up with TRBD1. V lost 5 bases and J lost 0; bases outside the gene matches: 11. CDR3 length: 20 amino acids. Germline CDR1 SNHLY, CDR2 FYNNEI.

The rearrangement uses TRBV29-1 and TRBJ2-2; D call uncertain. Trimming pared 6 bases from V and 0 bases from J, leaving 11 bases between. This CDR3 has 14 residues. Germline assignment: CDR1 SQVTM and CDR2 ANQGSEA. In DNA, the CDR3 is TGCAGCGTAGAACGGCAACCGAACACCGGGGAGCTGTTTTTT. This sequence encodes CSVERQPNTGELFF.